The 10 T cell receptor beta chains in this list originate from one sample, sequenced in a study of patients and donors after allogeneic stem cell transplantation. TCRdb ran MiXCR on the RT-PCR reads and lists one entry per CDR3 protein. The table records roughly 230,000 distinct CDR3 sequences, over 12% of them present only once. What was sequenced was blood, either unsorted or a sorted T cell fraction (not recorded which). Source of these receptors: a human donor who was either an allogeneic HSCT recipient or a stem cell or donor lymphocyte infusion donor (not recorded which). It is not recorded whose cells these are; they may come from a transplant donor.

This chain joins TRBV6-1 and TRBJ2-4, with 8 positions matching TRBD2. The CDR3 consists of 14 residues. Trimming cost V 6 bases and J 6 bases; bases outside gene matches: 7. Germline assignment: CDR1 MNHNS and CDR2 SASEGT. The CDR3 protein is CASRKSGGSNIQYF. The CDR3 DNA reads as TGTGCCAGCAGAAAGAGCGGGGGCTCAAACATTCAGTACTTC.

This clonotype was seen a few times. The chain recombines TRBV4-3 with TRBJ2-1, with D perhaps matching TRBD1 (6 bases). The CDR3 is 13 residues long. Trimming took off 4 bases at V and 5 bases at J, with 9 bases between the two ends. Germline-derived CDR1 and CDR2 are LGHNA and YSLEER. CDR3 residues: CASSPGTNNEQFF. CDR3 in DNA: TGCGCCAGCAGCCCCGGGACAAACAATGAGCAGTTCTTC.

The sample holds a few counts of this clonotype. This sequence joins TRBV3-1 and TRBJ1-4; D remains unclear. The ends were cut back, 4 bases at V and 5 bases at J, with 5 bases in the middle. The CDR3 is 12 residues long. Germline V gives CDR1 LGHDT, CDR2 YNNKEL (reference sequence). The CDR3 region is CASSRINEKLFF. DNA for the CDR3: TGTGCCAGCAGCCGAATAAATGAAAAACTGTTTTTT.

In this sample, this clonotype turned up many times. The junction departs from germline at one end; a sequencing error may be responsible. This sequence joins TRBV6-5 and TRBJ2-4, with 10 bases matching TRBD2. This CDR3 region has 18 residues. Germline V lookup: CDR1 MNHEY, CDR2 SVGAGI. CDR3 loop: CASSYSIPLAGAQNIQYF. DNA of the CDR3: TGTGCCAGCAGTTACTCGATCCCCCTAGCGGGAGCCCAAAACATTCAGTACTTC.

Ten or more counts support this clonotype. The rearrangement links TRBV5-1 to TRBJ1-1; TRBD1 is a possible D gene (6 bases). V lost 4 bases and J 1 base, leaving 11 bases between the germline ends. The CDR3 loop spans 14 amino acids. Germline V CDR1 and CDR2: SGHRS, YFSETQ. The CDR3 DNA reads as TGCGCCAGCAGCGAAGGGACACGGAACACTGAAGCTTTCTTT. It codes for CASSEGTRNTEAFF.

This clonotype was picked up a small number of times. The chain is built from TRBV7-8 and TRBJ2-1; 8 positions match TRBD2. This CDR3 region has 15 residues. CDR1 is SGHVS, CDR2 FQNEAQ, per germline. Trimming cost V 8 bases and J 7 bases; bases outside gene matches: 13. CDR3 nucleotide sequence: TGTGCCAGCCTTAAGCGGGAGACCCGAAGGAATGAGCAGTTCTTC. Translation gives CASLKRETRRNEQFF.

The CDR3 DNA is TGTGCCAGCAGTTACACTCCGGGGGACAGCGGGGGTTTCTACGAGCAGTACTTC. Encoded protein: CASSYTPGDSGGFYEQYF. The chain carries TRBV6-2 or TRBV6-3 and TRBJ2-7; D is possibly TRBD2 (8 bases). CDR1 and CDR2 (germline): MNHEY, SVGEGT. The CDR3 has 18 residues. With 2 bases removed from V and 3 bases from J, the gap between germline ends came to 23 bases.

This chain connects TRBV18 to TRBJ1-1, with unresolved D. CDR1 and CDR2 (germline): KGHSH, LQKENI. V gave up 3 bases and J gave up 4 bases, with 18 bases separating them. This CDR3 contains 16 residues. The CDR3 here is CASSPGIQRDGTEAFF. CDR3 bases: TGTGCCAGCTCACCTGGCATCCAGAGGGATGGCACTGAAGCTTTCTTT.

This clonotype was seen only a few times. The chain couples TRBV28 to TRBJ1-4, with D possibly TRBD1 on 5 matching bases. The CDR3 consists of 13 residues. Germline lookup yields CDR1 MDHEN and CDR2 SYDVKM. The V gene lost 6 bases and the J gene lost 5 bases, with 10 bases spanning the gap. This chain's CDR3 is CASRETVNEKLFF. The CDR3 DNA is TGTGCCAGCAGGGAGACAGTGAATGAAAAACTGTTTTTT.

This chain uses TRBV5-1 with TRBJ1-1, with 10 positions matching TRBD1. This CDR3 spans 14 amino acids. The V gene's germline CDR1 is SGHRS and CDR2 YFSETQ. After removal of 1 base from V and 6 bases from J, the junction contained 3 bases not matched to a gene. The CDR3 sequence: CASSLNGQGAEAFF. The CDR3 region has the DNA TGCGCCAGCAGCTTGAACGGACAGGGGGCTGAAGCTTTCTTT. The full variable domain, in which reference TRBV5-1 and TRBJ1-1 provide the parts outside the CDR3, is KAGVTQTPRYLIKTRGQQVTLSCSPISGHRSVSWYQQTPGQGLQFLFEYFSETQRNKGNFPGRFSGRQFSNSRSEMNVSTLELGDSALYLCASSLNGQGAEAFFGQGTRLTVV.